The 28 T cell receptor beta chains in this list originate from one sample, sequenced in a study of cytomegalovirus exposure and HLA in healthy donors. This table comes from immunoSEQ multiplex PCR, and its TCRdb copy is limited to in-frame clones, with some not included. Here the sample spans some 110,000 clones, about 87% being singletons. Input material: PBMCs. All receptors derive from a man aged 18 to 35 in good health and CMV-seronegative.

This clone was recorded only once. At one end, the junction sequence differs from germline, possibly due to a read error. V gene TRBV11-3 combines with J gene TRBJ1-1, with D hard to call. The germline gives CDR1 SGHNT, CDR2 YENEEA. CDR3 length: 15 amino acids. For the CDR3, the DNA is TGTGCCAGCAGCCTAGATCCGGGAGAGAACACTGAAGCTTTCTTT. Translating gives CASSLDPGENTEAFF. Combining the CDR3 with reference TRBV11-3 and TRBJ1-1 gives the whole variable domain EAGVVQSPRYKIIEKKQPVAFWCNPISGHNTLYWYLQNLGQGPELLIRYENEEAVDDSQLPKDRFSAERLKGVDSTLKIQPAELGDSAVYLCASSLDPGENTEAFFGQGTRLTVV.

A few counts support this clone. V is TRBV18 and J is TRBJ2-7; perhaps TRBD1 as D (6 bases). V lost 1 base, J lost 0 bases, and 7 bases lay in between. The length of the CDR3 is 14 residues. Per the germline V gene, CDR1 is KGHSH and CDR2 is LQKENI. CDR3 coding DNA: TGTGCCAGCTCACCACGGACAGCCTCCTACGAGCAGTACTTC. Its translation is CASSPRTASYEQYF.

V is TRBV6-1 and J is TRBJ2-3; D gene uncertain. Per germline, CDR1 MNHNS and CDR2 SASEGT. The V end was cut by 0 bases, the J end by 4 bases, with 8 bases between. The CDR3 has 14 residues. CDR3 residues: CASSEAHSSDTQYF. For the CDR3, the DNA is TGTGCCAGCAGTGAAGCTCATTCATCAGATACGCAGTATTTT.

V usage is TRBV28 and J usage is TRBJ2-7, with 7 bases aligning to TRBD1. The junction had 6 bases not matched to a gene; V was cut back by 3 bases and J by 4 bases. Germline CDR1 reads MDHEN; CDR2 reads SYDVKM. The CDR3 runs to 14 residues. The CDR3 DNA follows: TGTGCCAGCAGTTTTGCGACAGGGAATTACGAGCAGTACTTC. Protein: CASSFATGNYEQYF.

V is TRBV6-5 and J is TRBJ2-2, with D unresolved. CDR1 is MNHEY and CDR2 is SVGAGI in the germline V gene. The ends were cut back, 6 bases at V and 4 bases at J, with 15 bases in the middle. This CDR3 comprises 15 residues. The CDR3 sequence is CASSHATSGTGELFF. CDR3 nucleotides: TGTGCCAGCAGCCACGCAACTTCGGGCACCGGGGAGCTGTTTTTT.

The chain couples TRBV4-2 to TRBJ2-1; 7 bases agree with TRBD2. CDR1 is LGHNA, CDR2 YNFKEQ, per germline. Trimming took 0 bases from V and 3 from J; bases not matched to a gene: 5. This CDR3 spans 16 amino acids. The CDR3 region has the DNA TGTGCCAGCAGCCAAGATCAGGCTAGCGGCTACAATGAGCAGTTCTTC. It translates to CASSQDQASGYNEQFF.

The gene calls are TRBV7-8 and TRBJ2-1; 7 bases align to TRBD2. Germline values: CDR1 SGHVS, CDR2 FQNEAQ. This CDR3 region has 15 residues. V gave up 5 bases and J gave up 6 bases; unmatched junction bases: 10. The CDR3 DNA reads TGTGCCAGCAGCCCCCGGTTTTCGGGAGGCAATGAGCAGTTCTTC. Amino acids: CASSPRFSGGNEQFF.

The chain recombines TRBV5-1 with TRBJ2-7, with 7 bases identical to TRBD2. This CDR3 contains 14 residues. Germline CDR1 is SGHRS and CDR2 is YFSETQ. V was pared by 2 bases and J by 3 bases, with 5 bases of the junction left unmatched. CDR3 protein: CASSLGLDLYEQYF. CDR3 nucleotide sequence: TGCGCCAGCAGCTTAGGACTAGATCTCTACGAGCAGTACTTC. The entire variable domain, with the rest obtained from reference TRBV5-1 and TRBJ2-7, is as follows: KAGVTQTPRYLIKTRGQQVTLSCSPISGHRSVSWYQQTPGQGLQFLFEYFSETQRNKGNFPGRFSGRQFSNSRSEMNVSTLELGDSALYLCASSLGLDLYEQYFGPGTRLTVT.

The chain carries TRBV28 and TRBJ1-1, with 7 bases identical to TRBD1. V was pared by 7 bases and J by 3 bases, with 8 bases of the junction left unmatched. The CDR3 loop spans 14 amino acids. The germline gives CDR1 MDHEN, CDR2 SYDVKM. The CDR3 loop is CASTLAGQYTEAFF. CDR3 DNA: TGTGCCAGCACCTTAGCGGGACAGTACACTGAAGCTTTCTTT.

This chain uses TRBV2 with TRBJ2-3; 10 bases agree with TRBD2. V shed 2 bases, J shed 2 bases, and the junction held 10 bases outside the gene matches. There are 18 residues in the CDR3. From germline, CDR1 is SNHLY and CDR2 FYNNEI. CDR3 coding DNA: TGTGCCAGCAGTGAAAACCCGGGGACTAGCGTGTTCACAGATACGCAGTATTTT. Its translation is CASSENPGTSVFTDTQYF.

This chain joins TRBV30 and TRBJ1-5; D is unresolved. This CDR3 has 14 amino acids. Germline CDR1 and CDR2: GTSNPN and SVGIG (reference sequence). Between the trimmed V and J ends, which lost 0 bases and 3 bases, there was a span of 9 bases. The CDR3 coding sequence is TGTGCCTGGAGTGTATCGGGGAACAATCAGCCCCAGCATTTT. Translated, it gives CAWSVSGNNQPQHF.

This clone was seen once. This chain connects TRBV5-5 to TRBJ1-5; 10 bases align to TRBD1. Per germline, CDR1 SGHKS and CDR2 YYEKEE (reference sequence). The CDR3 is 16 residues long. Trimming cost V 5 bases and J 2 bases; bases outside gene matches: 7. This CDR3 is CASRPGTGVGNQPQHF. The CDR3 nucleotides read TGTGCCAGCAGACCCGGGACAGGGGTTGGCAATCAGCCCCAGCATTTT.

The V gene is TRBV6-1, the J gene TRBJ2-2; 7 positions agree with TRBD2. V lost 4 bases and J lost 2; bases outside the gene matches: 7. The CDR3 spans 16 residues. Germline V gives CDR1 MNHNS, CDR2 SASEGT. DNA of the CDR3: TGTGCCAGCAGTGGCTGGGGGGGGATAAACACCGGGGAGCTGTTTTTT. Encoded protein: CASSGWGGINTGELFF.

The gene calls are TRBV7-2 and TRBJ1-2, with D tentatively TRBD1 (5 bases). V was clipped by 5 bases and J by 5 bases, with 18 bases between them. Germline values: CDR1 SGHTA, CDR2 FQGNSA. This CDR3 is built from 15 residues. CDR3: CASSARPWGGYGYTF. CDR3 bases: TGTGCCAGCAGCGCCCGGCCGTGGGGGGGTTATGGCTACACCTTC.

The chain has TRBV6-5 and TRBJ1-2; weak D call: TRBD1 (6 bases). V lost 0 bases, J lost 5 bases, and 13 bases lay in between. The CDR3 sequence is 15 residues long. In germline, CDR1 is MNHEY, CDR2 SVGAGI. The CDR3 sequence: CASSYSVQGQYGYTF. CDR3 sequence (DNA): TGTGCCAGCAGTTACTCCGTCCAGGGACAATATGGCTACACCTTC.

This chain connects TRBV5-1 to TRBJ1-4; TRBD1 might be the D (5 bases). The CDR3 length is 14 residues. Trimming shortened V by 0 bases and J by 7 bases, and 10 bases separated the two germline ends. Germline CDR1 and CDR2: SGHRS and YFSETQ. Here the CDR3 reads CASSLGQGAEKLFF. The CDR3, as DNA: TGCGCCAGCAGCTTGGGGCAGGGCGCTGAAAAACTGTTTTTT.

The chain recombines TRBV6-1 with TRBJ1-1; 8 bases map to TRBD1. The germline V gene encodes CDR1 MNHNS and CDR2 SASEGT. V was pared by 6 bases and J by 7 bases, with 7 bases of the junction left unmatched. The CDR3 has 13 residues. The CDR3: CASRRQGTIEAFF. In DNA, the CDR3 is TGTGCCAGCAGAAGACAGGGGACCATTGAAGCTTTCTTT.

This clone has just a few counts. The chain uses TRBV6-6 and TRBJ1-6; no firm D call. V was trimmed by 8 bases and J by 6 bases, leaving 8 bases between them. Per germline, CDR1 MNHNY and CDR2 SVGAGI (reference sequence). This CDR3 has 12 amino acids. The CDR3 DNA is TGTGCCAGCCTAATCGGTAATTCACCCCTCCACTTT. Protein: CASLIGNSPLHF.

The chain has TRBV6-4 and TRBJ2-2; weak D call: TRBD2 (6 bases). V was clipped by 3 bases and J by 3 bases, with 11 bases between them. In germline, CDR1 is MRHNA, CDR2 SNTAGT. The CDR3 covers 15 residues. The DNA for the CDR3 is TGTGCCAGCAGTGAGGGACTTACAGACACCGGGGAGCTGTTTTTT. Translated, it gives CASSEGLTDTGELFF.

The chain is built from TRBV7-2 and TRBJ1-1, with TRBD1 identical over 7 bases. The CDR3 loop spans 16 amino acids. V shed 5 bases, J shed 4 bases, and the junction held 13 bases outside the gene matches. In germline, CDR1 is SGHTA, CDR2 FQGNSA. The CDR3 here is CASSVTGAGNGTEAFF. For the CDR3, the DNA is TGTGCCAGCAGCGTCACAGGGGCGGGTAATGGCACTGAAGCTTTCTTT.

This chain connects TRBV6-1 to TRBJ2-3; 12 nucleotides match TRBD2. CDR1 MNHNS and CDR2 SASEGT come from the germline V gene. CDR3 length equals 18 residues. Losses at the gene ends were 3 bases for V and 7 bases for J; bases not matched to a gene: 14. CDR3 sequence: CASSDWLAGGQGVNTQYF. DNA for the CDR3: TGTGCCAGCAGTGATTGGCTAGCGGGAGGGCAAGGCGTAAATACGCAGTATTTT.

The table lists this clone with a few counts. The rearrangement links TRBV6-5 to TRBJ2-7; possible D gene TRBD1, 5 bases. Looked up from germline, CDR1 is MNHEY and CDR2 is SVGAGI. V was shortened by 0 bases and J by 5 bases, with 17 bases between the two germline ends. The CDR3 has 16 amino acids. CDR3 DNA: TGTGCCAGCAGTTACTCGATGGTCAGGGATGATGACGAGCAGTACTTC. It is translated as CASSYSMVRDDDEQYF.

The rearrangement joins TRBV11-2 to TRBJ1-1; perhaps TRBD1 as D (5 bases). Trimming removed 1 base from V and 5 bases from J, with 11 bases in between. The CDR3 totals 14 residues. The germline V gene has CDR1 SGHAT and CDR2 FQNNGV. The CDR3 spells CASSLVSGGTEAFF. The DNA for the CDR3 is TGTGCCAGCAGCTTAGTCTCGGGGGGAACTGAAGCTTTCTTT.

The chain is built from TRBV6-1 and TRBJ1-4; weak D call: TRBD1 (5 bases). Germline V CDR1 and CDR2: MNHNS, SASEGT. This CDR3 is 16 amino acids long. V was trimmed by 2 bases and J by 7 bases, leaving 17 bases between them. CDR3 amino acids: CASSENPTGASEKLFF. CDR3 sequence (DNA): TGTGCCAGCAGTGAAAATCCTACTGGGGCTAGTGAAAAACTGTTTTTT.

This clone was picked up one time. The gene calls are TRBV29-1 and TRBJ2-1, with TRBD2 identical over 10 bases. J gave up 0 bases and V 4 bases, and 15 bases lay outside the gene matches. The CDR3 loop spans 19 amino acids. CDR1 is SQVTM, CDR2 ANQGSEA, per germline. The CDR3 DNA is TGCAGCGTTGCCTTAATTGAACTAGCGGGGTGGGACTCCTACAATGAGCAGTTCTTC. Amino acids: CSVALIELAGWDSYNEQFF.

This chain uses TRBV14 with TRBJ2-7; 9 bases line up with TRBD2. The junction had 8 bases not matched to a gene; V was cut back by 2 bases and J by 3 bases. Germline CDR1 and CDR2: SGHDN and FVKESK. The CDR3 is 16 residues long. Here the CDR3 reads CASSQSRLAGNYEQYF. In DNA form, the CDR3 reads TGTGCCAGCAGCCAAAGTCGGCTAGCGGGGAACTACGAGCAGTACTTC.

The chain joins TRBV27 to TRBJ2-1, with D tentatively TRBD2 (6 bases). From germline, CDR1 is MNHEY and CDR2 SMNVEV (reference sequence). V was shortened by 4 bases and J by 4 bases, with 14 bases between the two germline ends. The CDR3 runs to 15 residues. The CDR3 here is CASSYGGIKYNEQFF. The CDR3 nucleotides are TGTGCCAGCAGTTATGGGGGGATTAAATACAATGAGCAGTTCTTC.

The V gene is TRBV5-5, the J gene TRBJ2-1; D is unresolved. This CDR3 region has 14 residues. Trimming removed 5 bases at V and 2 bases at J, with 11 bases between. Germline-derived CDR1 and CDR2 are SGHKS and YYEKEE (reference sequence). CDR3 region: CASSRDWTYNEQFF. The CDR3 region has the DNA TGTGCCAGCAGTCGCGACTGGACCTACAATGAGCAGTTCTTC. The variable domain in full, with the rest retrieved from reference TRBV5-5 and TRBJ2-1, is DAGVTQSPTHLIKTRGQQVTLRCSPISGHKSVSWYQQVLGQGPQFIFQYYEKEERGRGNFPDRFSARQFPNYSSELNVNALLLGDSALYLCASSRDWTYNEQFFGPGTRLTVL.